A single sample is the source of the 25 T cell receptor beta chains below, sequenced in a study of blood T cell repertoires in COVID-19. Assay used: immunoSEQ multiplex PCR; TCRdb lists only in-frame clones, some missing. Here the sample spans around 260,000 clones, 90% being singletons. Sequences were obtained from PBMCs or T cells enriched from blood (not recorded which). These receptors were collected from a woman aged 25 to 45 who had recovered from COVID-19.

CDR3 loop: CASSVRDRVNEKLFF. Written as DNA, the CDR3 is TGTGCCAGCAGCGTCCGGGACAGGGTGAATGAAAAACTGTTTTTT. The V call is TRBV9, the J call TRBJ1-4, with 9 bases lining up with TRBD1. The CDR3 sequence is 15 residues long. The V segment lost 2 bases and the J segment 5 bases; nucleotides outside the gene matches: 4. The germline gives CDR1 SGDLS, CDR2 YYNGEE.

The CDR3 region has the DNA TGTGCCAGCAGGGACGGGAGCCTCTACAATGAGCAGTTCTTC. It is translated as CASRDGSLYNEQFF. The chain has TRBV28 and TRBJ2-1; D might be TRBD2 (6 bases). V lost 6 bases and J 3 bases, leaving 12 bases between the germline ends. Germline V gene sequence: CDR1 MDHEN, CDR2 SYDVKM. This CDR3 is 14 amino acids long.

The rearrangement links TRBV7-9 to TRBJ2-2, with D maybe TRBD2 (5 bases). The CDR3 extends over 17 amino acids. Germline values: CDR1 SEHNR, CDR2 FQNEAQ (reference sequence). V dropped 5 bases and J dropped 0 bases, with 16 bases sitting between them. The CDR3 loop is CASSPSAGLANTGELFF. Here the CDR3 DNA reads TGTGCCAGCAGCCCCTCGGCGGGCCTCGCGAACACCGGGGAGCTGTTTTTT. The entire variable domain, with the rest obtained from reference TRBV7-9 and TRBJ2-2, is as follows: DTGVSQNPRHKITKRGQNVTFRCDPISEHNRLYWYRQTLGQGPEFLTYFQNEAQLEKSRLLSDRFSAERPKGSFSTLEIQRTEQGDSAMYLCASSPSAGLANTGELFFGEGSRLTVL.

The gene calls are TRBV19 and TRBJ1-1; D uncertain. Germline CDR1 and CDR2: LNHDA and SQIVND (reference sequence). Trimming stripped 7 bases from V and 1 base from J, with 19 bases between. The CDR3 runs to 16 residues. CDR3 nucleotide sequence: TGTGCCAGTATGCGTTCCGCAGGCCGAGCGAACACTGAAGCTTTCTTT. This translates into CASMRSAGRANTEAFF.

The rearrangement uses TRBV5-1 and TRBJ1-4, with 7 bases aligning to TRBD1. J lost 7 bases, V lost 5 bases, and 11 bases had no gene match. This CDR3 has 15 residues. Per the germline V gene, CDR1 is SGHRS and CDR2 is YFSETQ. Written as DNA, the CDR3 is TGCGCCAGCAGGAACTCCGGGACAGTAAGTGAAAAACTGTTTTTT. This codes for CASRNSGTVSEKLFF.

V and J are TRBV30 and TRBJ1-5, with D unresolved. Germline V gene sequence: CDR1 GTSNPN, CDR2 SVGIG (reference sequence). V shed 0 bases and J shed 3 bases, with 9 bases lying between them. The CDR3 contains 14 residues. As DNA, the CDR3 is TGTGCCTGGAGTGTTGGCAGGAACAATCAGCCCCAGCATTTT. It specifies CAWSVGRNNQPQHF. Combining the CDR3 with reference TRBV30 and TRBJ1-5 gives the whole variable domain SQTIHQWPATLVQPVGSPLSLECTVEGTSNPNLYWYRQAAGRGLQLLFYSVGIGQISSEVPQNLSASRPQDRQFILSSKKLLLSDSGFYLCAWSVGRNNQPQHFGDGTRLSIL.

The CDR3 reads CASSGSLAGTGELFF. CDR3 coding DNA: TGTGCCAGCAGTGGGAGTCTAGCGGGGACCGGGGAGCTGTTTTTT. The chain has TRBV9 and TRBJ2-2; 9 positions agree with TRBD2. V lost 5 bases, J lost 5 bases, and 7 bases stayed unmatched. The CDR3 has 15 residues. Germline V gene sequence: CDR1 SGDLS, CDR2 YYNGEE.

V gene TRBV28 combines with J gene TRBJ1-5; D unresolved. The germline V and J ends were trimmed by 7 bases and 1 base, with 17 bases remaining between them. This CDR3 is built from 16 residues. From germline, CDR1 is MDHEN and CDR2 SYDVKM. The CDR3 DNA is TGTGCCAGCACTACCCTGGGGAGTGGCAGCAATCAGCCCCAGCATTTT. This sequence encodes CASTTLGSGSNQPQHF. Variable domain in full (rest from reference TRBV28 and TRBJ1-5): DVKVTQSSRYLVKRTGEKVFLECVQDMDHENMFWYRQDPGLGLRLIYFSYDVKMKEKGDIPEGYSVSREKKERFSLILESASTNQTSMYLCASTTLGSGSNQPQHFGDGTRLSIL.

In DNA, the CDR3 is TGTGCCATCAAAGGAGGGAGTCCAGATACGCAGTATTTT. It yields the protein CAIKGGSPDTQYF. The J gene is TRBJ2-3, the V gene TRBV10-3; D might be TRBD2 (6 bases). This CDR3 is built from 13 residues. V was pared by 7 bases and J by 4 bases, with 12 bases between. In germline, CDR1 is ENHRY, CDR2 SYGVKD.

This clone has only one observation. This chain connects TRBV12-5 to TRBJ2-1; D is possibly TRBD2 (6 bases). The V gene lost 3 bases and the J gene lost 6 bases, with 18 bases spanning the gap. The CDR3 sequence is 16 residues long. The germline V gene has CDR1 LGHNT and CDR2 FRNRAP. CDR3: CASGFWVGSRGNEQFF. In DNA form, the CDR3 reads TGTGCTAGTGGTTTTTGGGTCGGGAGTAGGGGCAATGAGCAGTTCTTC.

CDR3 sequence: CASSVGQGALNTEAFF. The DNA of the CDR3 is TGTGCCAGCAGCGTAGGCCAGGGGGCCTTGAACACTGAAGCTTTCTTT. V and J are TRBV9 and TRBJ1-1, with 8 bases identical to TRBD1. The CDR3 is 16 residues long. Per the germline V gene, CDR1 is SGDLS and CDR2 is YYNGEE. V lost 0 bases and J lost 0; bases outside the gene matches: 4.

This clone has only a few counts. The CDR3 sequence is CASSLDTRAREAFF. CDR3 sequence (DNA): TGTGCCAGCAGCTTGGATACTCGAGCAAGAGAAGCTTTCTTT. The J gene is TRBJ1-1, the V gene TRBV5-4; D remains ambiguous. Trimming pared 0 bases from V and 8 bases from J, leaving 14 bases between. Germline values: CDR1 SGHNT, CDR2 YYREEE (reference sequence). This CDR3 comprises 14 residues.

This clone was picked up a small number of times. The gene calls are TRBV5-1 and TRBJ2-2, with 7 bases fitting TRBD1. CDR1 is SGHRS and CDR2 is YFSETQ in the germline V gene. This CDR3 is 15 amino acids long. The junction had 6 bases not matched to a gene; V was cut back by 3 bases and J by 4 bases. CDR3 DNA: TGCGCCAGCAGCTCGACCCCAGGGGGCACCGGGGAGCTGTTTTTT. It specifies CASSSTPGGTGELFF.

The chain carries TRBV19 and TRBJ2-7, with TRBD1 as a possible D gene (5 bases). The V end was cut by 4 bases, the J end by 1 base, with 14 bases between. CDR1 and CDR2 from the germline V gene are LNHDA and SQIVND (reference sequence). This CDR3 contains 15 residues. This CDR3 reads CASSTVTGLSYEQYF. The CDR3 DNA follows: TGTGCCAGTAGTACCGTTACAGGTTTATCCTACGAGCAGTACTTC.

This chain links TRBV5-1 with TRBJ2-5; TRBD2 aligns across 11 bases. This CDR3 comprises 16 residues. Per the germline V gene, CDR1 is SGHRS and CDR2 is YFSETQ. V dropped 4 bases and J dropped 5; count of bases not matched to a gene: 10. CDR3 in amino acids: CASSPSGTSGPETQYF. Written as DNA, the CDR3 is TGCGCCAGCAGCCCGTCGGGGACTAGCGGTCCGGAGACCCAGTACTTC.

A remark on this clone: One end of the junction fails to match germline, which may point to a read error. The chain uses TRBV29-1 and TRBJ2-3, with D perhaps matching TRBD2 (6 bases). Germline V CDR1 and CDR2: SQVTM, ANQGSEA. CDR3 length equals 13 residues. The CDR3 region is CTIATGALDTQYF. The CDR3 coding sequence is TGTACAATCGCAACGGGAGCGTTAGATACGCAGTATTTT.

The chain recombines TRBV6-5 with TRBJ2-7; 9 bases line up with TRBD2. In germline, CDR1 is MNHEY, CDR2 SVGAGI. The CDR3 extends over 15 amino acids. The V segment lost 6 bases and the J segment 3 bases; nucleotides outside the gene matches: 9. The CDR3 sequence: CASSHSGSLNYEQYF. Here the CDR3 DNA reads TGTGCCAGCAGCCATAGCGGGAGTCTGAACTACGAGCAGTACTTC.

The sample holds one count of this clone. The chain carries TRBV6-5 and TRBJ2-5; TRBD1 might be the D (5 bases). CDR3 size: 14 residues. The V gene lost 2 bases and the J gene lost 4 bases, with 11 bases spanning the gap. The germline V gene encodes CDR1 MNHEY and CDR2 SVGAGI. The CDR3 sequence is CASSYGAAPETQYF. The CDR3 region has the DNA TGTGCCAGCAGTTACGGGGCAGCGCCAGAGACCCAGTACTTC.

The gene calls are TRBV28 and TRBJ2-1; D is unclear. The CDR3 has 11 amino acids. CDR1 and CDR2 from the germline V gene are MDHEN and SYDVKM. V was clipped by 4 bases and J by 4 bases, with 2 bases between them. The CDR3 region has the DNA TGTGCCAGCAGTTCATACAATGAGCAGTTCTTC. This codes for CASSSYNEQFF. Combining the CDR3 with reference TRBV28 and TRBJ2-1 gives the whole variable domain DVKVTQSSRYLVKRTGEKVFLECVQDMDHENMFWYRQDPGLGLRLIYFSYDVKMKEKGDIPEGYSVSREKKERFSLILESASTNQTSMYLCASSSYNEQFFGPGTRLTVL.

The CDR3 nucleotides are TGTGCCTGGAGTGGGGACAGCTTCAATCAGCCCCAGCATTTT. It codes for CAWSGDSFNQPQHF. J is TRBJ1-5 and V is TRBV30; TRBD1 aligns across 7 bases. The V gene end was trimmed by 1 base and the J gene end by 3 bases; junction bases not matched to a gene: 3. This CDR3 spans 14 amino acids. In germline, CDR1 is GTSNPN, CDR2 SVGIG (reference sequence).

The gene calls are TRBV7-9 and TRBJ2-3; 12 nucleotides line up with TRBD2. Germline loops: CDR1 SEHNR, CDR2 FQNEAQ (reference sequence). The CDR3 totals 18 residues. Trimming cost V 0 bases and J 0 bases; bases outside gene matches: 4. In DNA, the CDR3 is TGTGCCAGCAGCTTAGCGCCGGGACTAGCGGGCAGCACAGATACGCAGTATTTT. Amino acid sequence: CASSLAPGLAGSTDTQYF. The entire variable domain, with the rest obtained from reference TRBV7-9 and TRBJ2-3, is as follows: DTGVSQNPRHKITKRGQNVTFRCDPISEHNRLYWYRQTLGQGPEFLTYFQNEAQLEKSRLLSDRFSAERPKGSFSTLEIQRTEQGDSAMYLCASSLAPGLAGSTDTQYFGPGTRLTVL.

The chain uses TRBV7-3 and TRBJ2-1, with TRBD2 identical over 7 bases. V gave up 2 bases and J gave up 9 bases; unmatched junction bases: 7. This CDR3 spans 14 amino acids. The germline V gene has CDR1 SGHTA and CDR2 FQGTGA. CDR3 nucleotides: TGTGCCAGCAGCTTAGCGGGAGTTGCTGGTGAGCAGTTCTTC. Amino acid sequence: CASSLAGVAGEQFF.

The V call is TRBV6-5, the J call TRBJ1-5; D may be TRBD1 (5 bases). This CDR3 comprises 16 residues. Germline V CDR1 and CDR2: MNHEY, SVGAGI. V gave up 2 bases and J gave up 4 bases, with 15 bases separating them. The CDR3 region is CASSYGFTGQNQPQHF. The CDR3 DNA follows: TGTGCCAGCAGTTACGGGTTCACAGGACAAAATCAGCCCCAGCATTTT.

The rearrangement links TRBV3-1 (or the pseudogene TRBV3-2) to TRBJ2-1; maybe TRBD2 (5 bases). The CDR3 runs 14 residues. Germline values: CDR1 LGHDT, CDR2 YNNKEL (reference sequence). V was shortened by 7 bases and J by 0 bases, with 10 bases between the two germline ends. CDR3 protein: CASIKGSSYNEQFF. The CDR3, as DNA: TGTGCCAGCATCAAAGGGAGCTCCTACAATGAGCAGTTCTTC.

The rearrangement joins TRBV10-1 to TRBJ2-2, with TRBD2 matching 10 bases. Germline-derived CDR1 and CDR2 are WNHNN and SYGVQD (reference sequence). V dropped 3 bases and J dropped 0; count of bases not matched to a gene: 10. This CDR3 has 19 residues. The CDR3 sequence is CASSDPGGSGRPNTGELFF. CDR3 nucleotides: TGCGCCAGCAGTGATCCTGGAGGTAGCGGGAGGCCGAACACCGGGGAGCTGTTTTTT.